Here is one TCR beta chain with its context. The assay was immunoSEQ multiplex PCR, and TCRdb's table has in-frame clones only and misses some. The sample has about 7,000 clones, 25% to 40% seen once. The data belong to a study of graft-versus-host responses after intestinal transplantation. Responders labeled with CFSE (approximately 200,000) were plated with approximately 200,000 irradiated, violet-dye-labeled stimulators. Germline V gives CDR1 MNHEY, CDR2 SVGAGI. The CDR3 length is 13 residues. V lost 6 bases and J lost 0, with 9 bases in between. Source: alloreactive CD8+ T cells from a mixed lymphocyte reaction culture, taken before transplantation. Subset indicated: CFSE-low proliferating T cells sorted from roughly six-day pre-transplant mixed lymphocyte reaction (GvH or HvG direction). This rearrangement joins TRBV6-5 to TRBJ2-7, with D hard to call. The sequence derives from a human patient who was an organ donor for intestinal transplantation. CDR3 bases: TGTGCCAGCAGCCTGTCGACCTCCTACGAGCAGTACTTC. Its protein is CASSLSTSYEQYF.